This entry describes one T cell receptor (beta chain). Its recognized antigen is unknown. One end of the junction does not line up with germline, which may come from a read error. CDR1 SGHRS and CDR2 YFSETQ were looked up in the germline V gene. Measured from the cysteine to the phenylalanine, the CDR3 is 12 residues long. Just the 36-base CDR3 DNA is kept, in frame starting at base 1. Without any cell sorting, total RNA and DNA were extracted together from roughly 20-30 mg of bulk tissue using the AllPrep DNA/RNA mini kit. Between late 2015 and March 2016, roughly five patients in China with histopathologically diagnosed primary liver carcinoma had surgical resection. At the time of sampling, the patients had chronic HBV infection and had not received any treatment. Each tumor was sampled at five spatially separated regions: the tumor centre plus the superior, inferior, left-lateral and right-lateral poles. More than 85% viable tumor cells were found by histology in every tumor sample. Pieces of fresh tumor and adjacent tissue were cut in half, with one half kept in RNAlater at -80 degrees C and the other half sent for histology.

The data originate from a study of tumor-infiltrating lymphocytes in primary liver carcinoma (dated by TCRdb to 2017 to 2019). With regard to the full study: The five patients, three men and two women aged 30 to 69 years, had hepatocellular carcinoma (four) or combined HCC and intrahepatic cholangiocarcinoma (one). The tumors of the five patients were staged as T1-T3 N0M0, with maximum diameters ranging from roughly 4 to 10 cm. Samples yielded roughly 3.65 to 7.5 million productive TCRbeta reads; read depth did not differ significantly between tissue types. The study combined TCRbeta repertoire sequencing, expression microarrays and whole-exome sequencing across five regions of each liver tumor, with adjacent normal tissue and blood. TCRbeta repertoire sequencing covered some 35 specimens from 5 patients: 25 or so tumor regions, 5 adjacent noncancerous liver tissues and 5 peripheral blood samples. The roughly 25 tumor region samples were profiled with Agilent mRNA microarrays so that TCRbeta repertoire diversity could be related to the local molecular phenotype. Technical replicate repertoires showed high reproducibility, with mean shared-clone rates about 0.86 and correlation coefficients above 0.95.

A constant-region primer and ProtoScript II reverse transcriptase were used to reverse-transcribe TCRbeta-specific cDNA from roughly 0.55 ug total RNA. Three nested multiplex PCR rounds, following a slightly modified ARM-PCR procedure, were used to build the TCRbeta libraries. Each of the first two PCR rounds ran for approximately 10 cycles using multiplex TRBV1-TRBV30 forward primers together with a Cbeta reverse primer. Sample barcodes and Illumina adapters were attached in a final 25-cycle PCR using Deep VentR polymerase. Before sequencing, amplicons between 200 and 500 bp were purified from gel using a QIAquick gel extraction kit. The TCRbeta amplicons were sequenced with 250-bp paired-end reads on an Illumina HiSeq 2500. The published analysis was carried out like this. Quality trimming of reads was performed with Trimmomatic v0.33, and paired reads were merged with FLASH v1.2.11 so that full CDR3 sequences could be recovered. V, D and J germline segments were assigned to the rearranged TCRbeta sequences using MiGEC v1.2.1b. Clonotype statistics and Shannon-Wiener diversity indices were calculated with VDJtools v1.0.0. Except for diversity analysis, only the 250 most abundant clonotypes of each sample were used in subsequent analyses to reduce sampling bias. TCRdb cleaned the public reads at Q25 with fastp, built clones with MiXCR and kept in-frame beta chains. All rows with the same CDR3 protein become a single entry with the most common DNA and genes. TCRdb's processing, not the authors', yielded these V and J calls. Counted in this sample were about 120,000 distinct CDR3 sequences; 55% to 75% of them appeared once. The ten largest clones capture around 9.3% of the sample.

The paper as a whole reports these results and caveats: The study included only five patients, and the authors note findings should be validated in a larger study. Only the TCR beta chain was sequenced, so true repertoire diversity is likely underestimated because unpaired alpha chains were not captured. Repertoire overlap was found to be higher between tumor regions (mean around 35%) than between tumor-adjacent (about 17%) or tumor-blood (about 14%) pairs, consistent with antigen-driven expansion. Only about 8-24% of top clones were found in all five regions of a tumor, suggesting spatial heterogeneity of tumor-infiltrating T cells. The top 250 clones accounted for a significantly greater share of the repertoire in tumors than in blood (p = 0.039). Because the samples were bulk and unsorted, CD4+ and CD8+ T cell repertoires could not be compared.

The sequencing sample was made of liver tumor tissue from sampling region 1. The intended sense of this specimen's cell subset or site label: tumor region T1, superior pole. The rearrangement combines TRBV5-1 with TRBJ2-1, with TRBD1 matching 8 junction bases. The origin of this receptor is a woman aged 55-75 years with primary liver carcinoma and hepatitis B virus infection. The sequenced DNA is TGCGCCAGCAACTTGGAGGACAGGGCCGCCTTCTTC. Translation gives CASNLEDRAAFF.